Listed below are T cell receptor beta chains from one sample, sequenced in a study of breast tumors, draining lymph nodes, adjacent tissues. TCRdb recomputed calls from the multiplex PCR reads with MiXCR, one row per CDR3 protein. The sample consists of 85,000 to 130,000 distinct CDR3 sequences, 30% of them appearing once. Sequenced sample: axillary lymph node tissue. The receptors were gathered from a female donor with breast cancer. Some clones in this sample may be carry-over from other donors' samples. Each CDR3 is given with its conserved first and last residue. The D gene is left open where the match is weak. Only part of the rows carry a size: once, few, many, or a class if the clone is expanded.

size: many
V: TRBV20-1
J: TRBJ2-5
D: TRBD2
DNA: TGCAGTGCTAGTCGGTTAGCGGGAGAGGAGACCCAGTACTTC
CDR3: CSASRLAGEETQYF

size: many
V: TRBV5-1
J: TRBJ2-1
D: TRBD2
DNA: TGCGCCAGCAAAAGCGGGAGGCCCCACAATGAGCAGTTCTTC
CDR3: CASKSGRPHNEQFF

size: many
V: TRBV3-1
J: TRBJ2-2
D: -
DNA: TGTGCCAGCAGCCCCAGGCTAGCGATCACCGGGGAGCTGTTTTTT
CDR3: CASSPRLAITGELFF

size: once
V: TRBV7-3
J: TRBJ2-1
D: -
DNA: TGCGCCAGCAAGTCGGTGGCCTATACTGAGCAGTTCTTC
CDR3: CASKSVAYTEQFF

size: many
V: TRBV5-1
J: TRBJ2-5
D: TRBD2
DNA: TGCGCCAGCAGCTTGCCGGGACTAGCGGGAGTCGGAGAGACCCAGTACTTC
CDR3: CASSLPGLAGVGETQYF

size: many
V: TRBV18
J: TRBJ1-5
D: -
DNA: TGTGCCAGCTCACCACAGGAACCTACAAGCGGCAATCAGCCCCAGCATTTT
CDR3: CASSPQEPTSGNQPQHF

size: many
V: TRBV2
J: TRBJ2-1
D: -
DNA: TGTGCCAGCAGCGACTCGTATCTTTCCTACAATGAGCAGTTCTTC
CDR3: CASSDSYLSYNEQFF

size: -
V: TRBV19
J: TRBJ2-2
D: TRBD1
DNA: TGTGCCACAACCCGGGACAGGGGATACGGGGAGCTGTTTTTT
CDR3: CATTRDRGYGELFF

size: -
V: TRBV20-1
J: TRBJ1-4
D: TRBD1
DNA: TGCAGTGCTAGGAAGACAGGGGCCTTCGTGTCCGATGAAAAACTGTTTTTT
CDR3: CSARKTGAFVSDEKLFF

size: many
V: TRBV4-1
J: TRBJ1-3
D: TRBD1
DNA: TGCGCCAGCAGCCAGACAGGGGGAAACACCATATATTTT
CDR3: CASSQTGGNTIYF

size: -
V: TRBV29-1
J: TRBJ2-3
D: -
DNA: TGCAGCGTTGTGGTGAGGGGAAGGACAGATACGCAGTATTTT
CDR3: CSVVVRGRTDTQYF

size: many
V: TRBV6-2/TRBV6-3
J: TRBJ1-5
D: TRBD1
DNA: TGTGCCAGCAGTTACTCGAGGGGACAGGGCTCCAATCAGCCCCAGCATTTT
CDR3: CASSYSRGQGSNQPQHF

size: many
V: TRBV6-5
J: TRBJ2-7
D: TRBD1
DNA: TGTGCCAGCAAGAAGGGGGCTCGGGAGCAGTACTTC
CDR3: CASKKGAREQYF

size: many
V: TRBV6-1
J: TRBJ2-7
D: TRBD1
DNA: TGTGCCAGCAGTGAAAGGGGGCAGGGTGGCTACGAGCAGTACTTC
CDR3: CASSERGQGGYEQYF

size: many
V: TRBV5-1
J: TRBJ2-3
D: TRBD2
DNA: TGCGCCAGCAAGAGTAGCGGGCCCTACGATACGCAGTATTTT
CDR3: CASKSSGPYDTQYF

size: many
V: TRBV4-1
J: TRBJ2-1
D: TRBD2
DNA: TGCGCCAGCAGCCAAACGGGACTAGCGGGTAGCTCCTACAATGAGCAGTTCTTC
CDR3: CASSQTGLAGSSYNEQFF

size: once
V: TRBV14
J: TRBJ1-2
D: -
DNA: TGTGCCAGCAGCCAAGATGTGCAGGGTGGGAACTATGGCTACACCTTC
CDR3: CASSQDVQGGNYGYTF

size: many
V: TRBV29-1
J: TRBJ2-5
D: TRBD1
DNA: TGCAGCGTTGAAAGTTTAGGGACAGGATTGTGGGAGACCCAGTACTTC
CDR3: CSVESLGTGLWETQYF

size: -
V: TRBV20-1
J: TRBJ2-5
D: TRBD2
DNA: TGCAGTGCTAGAGTAGCCCTAGCGGGACAGACACAAGAGACCCAGTACTTC
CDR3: CSARVALAGQTQETQYF

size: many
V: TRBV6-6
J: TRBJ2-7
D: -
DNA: TGTGCCAGCACCCCGGGGCAGGGAATTATTGGCGAGCAGTACTTC
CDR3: CASTPGQGIIGEQYF

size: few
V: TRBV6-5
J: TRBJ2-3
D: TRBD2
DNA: TGTGCCAGCAGTCACTCGAGTAGCGGGGGGGCTACAGATACGCAGTATTTT
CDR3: CASSHSSSGGATDTQYF

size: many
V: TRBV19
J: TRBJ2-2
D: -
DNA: TGTGCCAGTAGTATATTGCAGGGTGAGACCGGGGAGCTGTTTTTT
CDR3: CASSILQGETGELFF

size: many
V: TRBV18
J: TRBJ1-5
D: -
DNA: TGTGCCAGCTCTCCGGTAGGGAATCAGCCCCAGCATTTT
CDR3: CASSPVGNQPQHF

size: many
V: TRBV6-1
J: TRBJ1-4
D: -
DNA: TGTGCCAGCACCCCACCGCGGGGGGCAGGAACTAATGAAAAACTGTTTTTT
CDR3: CASTPPRGAGTNEKLFF

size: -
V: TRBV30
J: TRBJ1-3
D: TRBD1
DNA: TGTGCCTGGAGTACCCAGGGGGGTAGCGGTTCAGGAAACACCATATATTTT
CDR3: CAWSTQGGSGSGNTIYF

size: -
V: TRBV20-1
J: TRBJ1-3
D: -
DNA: TGCAGTGCTAGTCTAGCGGGGGGAAACACCATATATTTT
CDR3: CSASLAGGNTIYF

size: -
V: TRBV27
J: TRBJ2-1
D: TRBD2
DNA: TGTGCCAGCAGGTTTCTTAATAGGGCGGGAGACTCCGACAATGAGCAGTTCTTC
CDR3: CASRFLNRAGDSDNEQFF

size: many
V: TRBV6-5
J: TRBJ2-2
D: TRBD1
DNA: TGTGCCAGCACCAGGGGGCATGGCGGGGAGCTGTTTTTT
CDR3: CASTRGHGGELFF

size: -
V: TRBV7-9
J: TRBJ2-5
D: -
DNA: TGCGCCGGCAGCCACGGGACGGATAGGACCCAGTACTTC
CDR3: CAGSHGTDRTQYF

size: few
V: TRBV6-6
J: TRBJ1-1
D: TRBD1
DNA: TGTGCCAGCAGTCCCTGGCAGGGGGCGAAGAACACTGAAGCTTTCTTT
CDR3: CASSPWQGAKNTEAFF

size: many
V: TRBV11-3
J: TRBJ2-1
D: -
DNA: TGTGCCAGCAGCACAAGTAACGAGGGGACCGCAGACCGCAATGAGCAGTTCTTC
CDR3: CASSTSNEGTADRNEQFF

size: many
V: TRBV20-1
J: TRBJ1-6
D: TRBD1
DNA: TGCAGTGCTAGATCGGGACAGGGAATTATGGATTCACCCCCCCACTTT
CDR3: CSARSGQGIMDSPPHF

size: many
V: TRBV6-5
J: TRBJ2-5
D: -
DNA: TGTGCCAGCAGTCCCGGTATGCCCCCAGAGACCCAGTACTTC
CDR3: CASSPGMPPETQYF

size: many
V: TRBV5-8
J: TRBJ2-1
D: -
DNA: TGTGCCAGCAGCTCACCCTTGGACAGATACAATGAGCAGTTCTTC
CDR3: CASSSPLDRYNEQFF

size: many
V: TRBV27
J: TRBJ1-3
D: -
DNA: TGTGCCCCCCAGGGCCGGATCTCTGGAAACACCATATATTTT
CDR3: CAPQGRISGNTIYF

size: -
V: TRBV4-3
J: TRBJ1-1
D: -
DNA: TGCGCCAGCAGCCAGCCTTTTGGCACTGAAGCTTTCTTT
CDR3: CASSQPFGTEAFF

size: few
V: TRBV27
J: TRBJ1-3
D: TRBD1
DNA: TGTGCCAGCAGAGAGACAGGGGATGGAAACACCATATATTTT
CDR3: CASRETGDGNTIYF

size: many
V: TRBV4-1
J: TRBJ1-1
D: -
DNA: TGCGCCAGCAGCCAAGATCTGCTCCGCAGGGCACACACTGAAGCTTTCTTT
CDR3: CASSQDLLRRAHTEAFF

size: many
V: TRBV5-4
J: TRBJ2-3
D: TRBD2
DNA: TGTGCCAGCAGTCCGGGACTAGCGGGAAACACAGATACGCAGTATTTT
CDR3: CASSPGLAGNTDTQYF

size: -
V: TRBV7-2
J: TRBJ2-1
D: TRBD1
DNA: TGTGCCAGCAGCTTAAACAGGGGGACTTCGTATGAGCAGTTCTTC
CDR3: CASSLNRGTSYEQFF

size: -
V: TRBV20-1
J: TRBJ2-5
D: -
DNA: TGCAGTGCTAGTAAGGGAGTGAATCAGCCCCAGTACTTC
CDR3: CSASKGVNQPQYF

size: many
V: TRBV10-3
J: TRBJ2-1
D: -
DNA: TGTGCCATCAGTGAGTCTTCACTAGCCCTCTCCTACAATGAGCAGTTCTTC
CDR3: CAISESSLALSYNEQFF

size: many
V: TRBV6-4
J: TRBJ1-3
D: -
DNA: TGTGCCAGCAGTCTTAAAAGGACAGACTCTGGAAACACCATATATTTT
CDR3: CASSLKRTDSGNTIYF

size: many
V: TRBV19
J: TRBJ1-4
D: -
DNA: TGTGCCAGTAGTATATCCGCATTTAATGAAAAACTGTTTTTT
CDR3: CASSISAFNEKLFF

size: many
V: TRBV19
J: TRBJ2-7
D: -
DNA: TGTGCCAGTAGTGCAACGGGTGGGATCTACGAGCAGTACTTC
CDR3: CASSATGGIYEQYF